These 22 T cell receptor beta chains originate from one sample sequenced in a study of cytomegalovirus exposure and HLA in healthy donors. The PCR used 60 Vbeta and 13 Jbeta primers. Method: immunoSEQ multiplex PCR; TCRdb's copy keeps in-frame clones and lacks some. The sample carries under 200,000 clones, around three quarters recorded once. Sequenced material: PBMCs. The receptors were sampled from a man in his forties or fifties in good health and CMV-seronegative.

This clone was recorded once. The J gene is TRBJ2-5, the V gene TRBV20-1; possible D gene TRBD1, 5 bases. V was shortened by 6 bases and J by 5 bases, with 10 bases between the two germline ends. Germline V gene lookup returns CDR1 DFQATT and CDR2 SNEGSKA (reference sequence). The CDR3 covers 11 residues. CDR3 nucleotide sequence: TGCAGTGCCCGGACAATCGAGACCCAGTACTTC. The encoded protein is CSARTIETQYF.

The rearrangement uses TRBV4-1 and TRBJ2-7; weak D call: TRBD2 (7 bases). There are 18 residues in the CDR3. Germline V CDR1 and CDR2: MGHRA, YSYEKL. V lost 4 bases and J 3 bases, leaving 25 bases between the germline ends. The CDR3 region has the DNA TGCGCCAGCAGCCGATTGACGAGCGGGACATCCGAGAGCTACGAGCAGTACTTC. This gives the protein CASSRLTSGTSESYEQYF.

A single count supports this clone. This CDR3 reads CASSQGTEQNYGYTF. In nucleotides, the CDR3 is TGTGCCAGCAGCCAGGGGACAGAGCAAAACTATGGCTACACCTTC. This sequence joins TRBV7-2 and TRBJ1-2, with TRBD1 matching over 7 bases. CDR1 is SGHTA and CDR2 is FQGNSA in the germline V gene. The CDR3 sequence is 15 residues long. Trimming took 5 bases from V and 2 from J; bases not matched to a gene: 8. The complete variable domain, with remaining parts taken from reference TRBV7-2 and TRBJ1-2, reads GAGVSQSPSNKVTEKGKDVELRCDPISGHTALYWYRQSLGQGLEFLIYFQGNSAPDKSGLPSDRFSAERTGGSVSTLTIQRTQQEDSAVYLCASSQGTEQNYGYTFGSGTRLTVV.

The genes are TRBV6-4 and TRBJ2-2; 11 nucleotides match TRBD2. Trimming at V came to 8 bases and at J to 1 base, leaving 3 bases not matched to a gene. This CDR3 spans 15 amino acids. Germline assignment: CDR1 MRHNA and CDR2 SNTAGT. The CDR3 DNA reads TGTGCCAGCCCGGGGACTAGCGGGAACACCGGGGAGCTGTTTTTT. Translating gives CASPGTSGNTGELFF.

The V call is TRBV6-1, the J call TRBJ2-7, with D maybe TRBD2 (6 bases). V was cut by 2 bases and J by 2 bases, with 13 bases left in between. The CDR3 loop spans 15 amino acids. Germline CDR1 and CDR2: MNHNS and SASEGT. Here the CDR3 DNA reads TGTGCCAGCAGTGAATTAGGAGGGCAGACCTACGAGCAGTACTTC. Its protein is CASSELGGQTYEQYF.

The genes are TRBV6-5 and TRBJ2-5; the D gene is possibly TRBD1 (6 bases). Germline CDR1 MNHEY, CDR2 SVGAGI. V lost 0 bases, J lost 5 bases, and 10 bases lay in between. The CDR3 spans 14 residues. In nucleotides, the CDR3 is TGTGCCAGCAGTTACTCGGGGGCCAGGGAGACCCAGTACTTC. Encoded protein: CASSYSGARETQYF.

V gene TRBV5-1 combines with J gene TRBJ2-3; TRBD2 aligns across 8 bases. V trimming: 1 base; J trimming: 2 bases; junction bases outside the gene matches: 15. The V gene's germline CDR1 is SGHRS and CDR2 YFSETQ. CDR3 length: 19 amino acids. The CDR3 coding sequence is TGCGCCAGCAGCTTGAGACCCCCGTCAACTAGCGGACCCACAGATACGCAGTATTTT. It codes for CASSLRPPSTSGPTDTQYF.

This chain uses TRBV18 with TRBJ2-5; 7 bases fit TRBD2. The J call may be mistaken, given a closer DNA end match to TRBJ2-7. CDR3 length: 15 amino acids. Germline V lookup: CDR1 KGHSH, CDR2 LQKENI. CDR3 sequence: CASSPPGRGPYEQYF. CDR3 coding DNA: TGTGCCAGCTCACCACCAGGGAGGGGACCCTACGAGCAGTACTTC.

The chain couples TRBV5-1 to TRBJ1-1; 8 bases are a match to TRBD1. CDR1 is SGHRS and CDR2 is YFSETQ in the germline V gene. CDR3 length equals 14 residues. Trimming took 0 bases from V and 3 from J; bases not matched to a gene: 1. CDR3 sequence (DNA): TGCGCCAGCAGCTTGGACAGGGGGGACACTGAAGCTTTCTTT. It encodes CASSLDRGDTEAFF.

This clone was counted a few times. The chain's CDR3 is CASSLPPGQGVSYEQYF. DNA for the CDR3: TGTGCCAGCAGCTTACCCCCGGGACAGGGGGTCTCCTACGAGCAGTACTTC. The rearrangement uses TRBV5-4 and TRBJ2-7; 11 bases are a match to TRBD1. Per germline, CDR1 SGHNT and CDR2 YYREEE (reference sequence). The CDR3 contains 17 residues. Germline trimming cut 2 bases from V and 0 bases from J; bases unmatched to any gene: 7.

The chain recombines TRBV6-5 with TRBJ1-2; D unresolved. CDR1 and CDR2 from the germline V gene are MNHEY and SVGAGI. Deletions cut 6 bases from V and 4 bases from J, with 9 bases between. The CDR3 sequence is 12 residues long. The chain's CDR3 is CASRAGIYGYTF. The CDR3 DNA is TGTGCCAGCAGGGCGGGAATCTATGGCTACACCTTC.

The CDR3 coding sequence is TGTGCCAGCAGCTTGATACAGGGAAGTGCAGAGACCCAGTACTTC. Amino acids: CASSLIQGSAETQYF. V and J are TRBV5-6 and TRBJ2-5, with D possibly being TRBD1 (6 bases). V lost 1 base to trimming and J lost 4 bases, with 14 bases between them. CDR1 SGHDT and CDR2 YYEEEE come from the germline V gene. The CDR3 is 15 residues long.

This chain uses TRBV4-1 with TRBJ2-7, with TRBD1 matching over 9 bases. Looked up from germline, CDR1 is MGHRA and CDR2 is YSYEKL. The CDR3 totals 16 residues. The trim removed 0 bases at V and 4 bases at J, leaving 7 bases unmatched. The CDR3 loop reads CASSQESGTGSYEQYF. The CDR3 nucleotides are TGCGCCAGCAGCCAAGAATCCGGGACAGGGTCGTACGAGCAGTACTTC.

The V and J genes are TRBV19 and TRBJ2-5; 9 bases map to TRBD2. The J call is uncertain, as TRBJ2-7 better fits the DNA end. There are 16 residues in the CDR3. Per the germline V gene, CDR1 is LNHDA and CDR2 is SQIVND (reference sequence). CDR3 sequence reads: CASSIASSGASYEQYF. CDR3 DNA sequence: TGTGCCAGTAGTATAGCGTCTAGCGGGGCTTCCTACGAGCAGTACTTC.

The DNA for the CDR3 is TGTGCCAGCAGCGTAGCGGGGGGGGTGAAGGAGACCCAGTACTTC. Encoded protein: CASSVAGGVKETQYF. This rearrangement joins TRBV9 to TRBJ2-5, with 8 positions matching TRBD2. J lost 5 bases, V lost 0 bases, and 6 bases had no gene match. The CDR3 has 15 amino acids. Germline V CDR1 and CDR2: SGDLS, YYNGEE.

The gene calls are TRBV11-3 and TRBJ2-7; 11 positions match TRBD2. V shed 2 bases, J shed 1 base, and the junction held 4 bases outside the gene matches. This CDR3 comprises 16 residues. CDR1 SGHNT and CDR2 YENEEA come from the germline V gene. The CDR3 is CASSLTSGSFSYEQYF. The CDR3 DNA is TGTGCCAGCAGCTTAACTAGCGGGAGTTTTTCCTACGAGCAGTACTTC.

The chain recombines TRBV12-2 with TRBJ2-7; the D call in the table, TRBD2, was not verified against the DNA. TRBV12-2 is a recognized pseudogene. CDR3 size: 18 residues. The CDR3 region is CASRLVELAGYFRYEQYF. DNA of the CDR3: TGTGCAAGTCGCTTGGTCGAGCTAGCGGGATACTTCCGCTACGAGCAGTACTTC.

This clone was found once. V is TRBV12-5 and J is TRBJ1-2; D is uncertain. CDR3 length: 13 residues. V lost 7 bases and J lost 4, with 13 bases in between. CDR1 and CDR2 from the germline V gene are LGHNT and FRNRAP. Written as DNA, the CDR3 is TGTGCTAGTGCCCAGGCAGCTATCTATGGCTACACCTTC. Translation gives CASAQAAIYGYTF.

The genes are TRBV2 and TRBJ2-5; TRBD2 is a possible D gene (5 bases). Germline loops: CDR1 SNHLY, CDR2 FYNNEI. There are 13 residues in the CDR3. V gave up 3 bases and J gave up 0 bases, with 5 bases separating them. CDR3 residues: CASSDGNQETQYF. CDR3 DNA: TGTGCCAGCAGTGACGGGAACCAAGAGACCCAGTACTTC.

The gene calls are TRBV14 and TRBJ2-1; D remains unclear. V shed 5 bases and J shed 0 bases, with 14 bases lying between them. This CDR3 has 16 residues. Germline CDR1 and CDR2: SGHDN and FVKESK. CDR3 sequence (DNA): TGTGCCAGCAGCGAAAATTTGAAGAGCTCCTACAATGAGCAGTTCTTC. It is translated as CASSENLKSSYNEQFF. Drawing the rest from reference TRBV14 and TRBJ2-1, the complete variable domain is EAGVTQFPSHSVIEKGQTVTLRCDPISGHDNLYWYRRVMGKEIKFLLHFVKESKQDESGMPNNRFLAERTGGTYSTLKVQPAELEDSGVYFCASSENLKSSYNEQFFGPGTRLTVL.

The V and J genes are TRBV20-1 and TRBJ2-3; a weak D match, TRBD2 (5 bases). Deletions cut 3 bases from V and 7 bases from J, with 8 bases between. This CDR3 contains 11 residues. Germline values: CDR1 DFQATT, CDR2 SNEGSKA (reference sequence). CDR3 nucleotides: TGCAGTGCTAGCGGGGTGTATACGCAGTATTTT. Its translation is CSASGVYTQYF.

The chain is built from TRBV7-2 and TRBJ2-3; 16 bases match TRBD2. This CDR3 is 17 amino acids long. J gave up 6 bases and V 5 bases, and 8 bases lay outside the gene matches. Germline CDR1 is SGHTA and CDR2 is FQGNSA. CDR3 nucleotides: TGTGCCAGCAGCACCGGGACTAGCGGGAGGGCCGGGGATACGCAGTATTTT. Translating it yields CASSTGTSGRAGDTQYF.